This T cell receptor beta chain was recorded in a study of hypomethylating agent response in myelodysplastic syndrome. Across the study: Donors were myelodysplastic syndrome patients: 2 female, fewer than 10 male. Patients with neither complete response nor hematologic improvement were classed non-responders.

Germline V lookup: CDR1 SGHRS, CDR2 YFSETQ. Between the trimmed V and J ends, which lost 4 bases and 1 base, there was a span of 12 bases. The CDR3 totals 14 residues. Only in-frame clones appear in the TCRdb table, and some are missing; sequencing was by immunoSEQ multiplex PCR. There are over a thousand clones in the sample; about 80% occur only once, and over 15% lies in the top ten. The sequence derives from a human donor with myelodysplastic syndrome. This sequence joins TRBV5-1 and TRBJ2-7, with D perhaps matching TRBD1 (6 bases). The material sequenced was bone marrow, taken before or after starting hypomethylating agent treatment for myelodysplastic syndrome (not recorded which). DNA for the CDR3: TGCGCCAGCAGCACAGGACAGCTTTCCTACGAGCAGTACTTC. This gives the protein CASSTGQLSYEQYF.